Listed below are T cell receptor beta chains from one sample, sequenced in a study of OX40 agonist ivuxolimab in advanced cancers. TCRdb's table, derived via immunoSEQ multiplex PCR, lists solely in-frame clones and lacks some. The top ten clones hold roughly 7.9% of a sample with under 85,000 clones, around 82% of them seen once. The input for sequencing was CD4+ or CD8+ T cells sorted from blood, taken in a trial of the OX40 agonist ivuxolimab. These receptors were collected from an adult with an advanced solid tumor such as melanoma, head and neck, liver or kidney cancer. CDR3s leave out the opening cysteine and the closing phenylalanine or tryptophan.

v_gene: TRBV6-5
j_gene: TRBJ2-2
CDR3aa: ASRRDTNTGELF

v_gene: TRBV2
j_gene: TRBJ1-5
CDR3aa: ASSWGQGSNQPQH

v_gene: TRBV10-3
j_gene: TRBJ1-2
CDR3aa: AIKPSQDRVNSYT

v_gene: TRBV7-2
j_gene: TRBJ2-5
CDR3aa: ASSPGRSGGPQETQY

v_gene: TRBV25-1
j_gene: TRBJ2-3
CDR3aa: ASSGPGLSTDTQY

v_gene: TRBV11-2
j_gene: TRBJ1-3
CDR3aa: ASSLIQGAGNTIY

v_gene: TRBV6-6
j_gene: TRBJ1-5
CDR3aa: ASSPGQAQH

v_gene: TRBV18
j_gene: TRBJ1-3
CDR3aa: ASSPIQFDGFGSGNTIY

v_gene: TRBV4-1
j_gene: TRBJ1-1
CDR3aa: ASSQAGTDWGEAF

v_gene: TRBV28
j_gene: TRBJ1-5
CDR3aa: ASSLSAGRVNQPQH

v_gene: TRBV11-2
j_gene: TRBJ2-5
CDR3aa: ASSQDSIPQETQY

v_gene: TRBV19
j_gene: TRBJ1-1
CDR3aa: ASSSLLDTEAF

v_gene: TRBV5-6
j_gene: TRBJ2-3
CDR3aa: ASSPLGLADTQY

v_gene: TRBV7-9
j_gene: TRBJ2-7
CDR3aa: ASSLGPPKQY

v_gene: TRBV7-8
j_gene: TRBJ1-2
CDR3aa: ASNVRGQGQGGYT

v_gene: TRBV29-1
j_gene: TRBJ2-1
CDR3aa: SGTGGLWAYNEQF

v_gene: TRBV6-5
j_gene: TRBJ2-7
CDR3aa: ASSEDRGFYEQY

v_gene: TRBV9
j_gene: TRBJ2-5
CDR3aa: ASSVLGLAVQETQY

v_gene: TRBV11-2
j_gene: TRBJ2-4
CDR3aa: ASSFGTGLAKNIQY

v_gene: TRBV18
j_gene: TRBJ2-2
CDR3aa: ASSPASTGELF

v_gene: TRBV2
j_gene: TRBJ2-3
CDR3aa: ASSVGRGDTQY

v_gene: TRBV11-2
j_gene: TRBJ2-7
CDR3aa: ASSPGTGAYEQY

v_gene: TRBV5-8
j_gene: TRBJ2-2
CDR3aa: ASSLEGRTNTGELF

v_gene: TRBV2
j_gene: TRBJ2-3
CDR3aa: ASGGQGVMFGTDTQY

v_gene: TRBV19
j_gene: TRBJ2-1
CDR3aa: ASSTLIGTSGRAYNEQF

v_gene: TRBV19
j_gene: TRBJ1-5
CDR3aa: ASSRFPQGDSNQPQH

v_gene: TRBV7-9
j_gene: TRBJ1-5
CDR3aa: ASSLSSGSNEQPQH

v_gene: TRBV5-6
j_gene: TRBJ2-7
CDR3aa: ASSLDTSSYEQY

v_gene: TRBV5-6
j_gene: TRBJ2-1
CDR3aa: ASSSGYEDNEQF

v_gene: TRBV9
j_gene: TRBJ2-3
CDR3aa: ASSVEEKRGGLSSTDTQY

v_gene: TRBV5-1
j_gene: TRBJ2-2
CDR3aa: ASSTGTMGQGAGELF

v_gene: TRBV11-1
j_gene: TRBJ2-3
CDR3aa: ASSRRTGWGDTQY

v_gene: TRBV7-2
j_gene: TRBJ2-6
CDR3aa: ASSPHSGTSGANVLT

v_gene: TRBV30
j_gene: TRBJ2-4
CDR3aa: AWSQKVRDGKNIQY

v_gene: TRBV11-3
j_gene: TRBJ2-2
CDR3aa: ASSLDRHGELF

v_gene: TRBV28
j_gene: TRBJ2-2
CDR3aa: ASRGRSNTGELF

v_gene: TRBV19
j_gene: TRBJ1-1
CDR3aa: ASMQTRLPNTEAF

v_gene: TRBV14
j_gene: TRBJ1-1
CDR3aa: ASSPRFLGEAF

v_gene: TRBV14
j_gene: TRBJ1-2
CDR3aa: ASSQVPGGYT

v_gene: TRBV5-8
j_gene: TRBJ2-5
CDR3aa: ASRAPGLAGRYQETQY

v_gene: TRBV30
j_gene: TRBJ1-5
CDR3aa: AWSVLSRNQPQH

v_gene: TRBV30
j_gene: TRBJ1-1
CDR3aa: AWNWEVSSEAF

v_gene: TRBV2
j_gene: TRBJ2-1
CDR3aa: ASIFGGLNEQF

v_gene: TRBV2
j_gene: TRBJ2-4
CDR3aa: ASSDSGHIQY

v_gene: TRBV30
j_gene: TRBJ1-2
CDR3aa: AWRGQGTSNYGYT

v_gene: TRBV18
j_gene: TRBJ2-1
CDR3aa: ASSVNYGNEQF

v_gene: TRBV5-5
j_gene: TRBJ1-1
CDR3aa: ASSLGWGRGDTEAF